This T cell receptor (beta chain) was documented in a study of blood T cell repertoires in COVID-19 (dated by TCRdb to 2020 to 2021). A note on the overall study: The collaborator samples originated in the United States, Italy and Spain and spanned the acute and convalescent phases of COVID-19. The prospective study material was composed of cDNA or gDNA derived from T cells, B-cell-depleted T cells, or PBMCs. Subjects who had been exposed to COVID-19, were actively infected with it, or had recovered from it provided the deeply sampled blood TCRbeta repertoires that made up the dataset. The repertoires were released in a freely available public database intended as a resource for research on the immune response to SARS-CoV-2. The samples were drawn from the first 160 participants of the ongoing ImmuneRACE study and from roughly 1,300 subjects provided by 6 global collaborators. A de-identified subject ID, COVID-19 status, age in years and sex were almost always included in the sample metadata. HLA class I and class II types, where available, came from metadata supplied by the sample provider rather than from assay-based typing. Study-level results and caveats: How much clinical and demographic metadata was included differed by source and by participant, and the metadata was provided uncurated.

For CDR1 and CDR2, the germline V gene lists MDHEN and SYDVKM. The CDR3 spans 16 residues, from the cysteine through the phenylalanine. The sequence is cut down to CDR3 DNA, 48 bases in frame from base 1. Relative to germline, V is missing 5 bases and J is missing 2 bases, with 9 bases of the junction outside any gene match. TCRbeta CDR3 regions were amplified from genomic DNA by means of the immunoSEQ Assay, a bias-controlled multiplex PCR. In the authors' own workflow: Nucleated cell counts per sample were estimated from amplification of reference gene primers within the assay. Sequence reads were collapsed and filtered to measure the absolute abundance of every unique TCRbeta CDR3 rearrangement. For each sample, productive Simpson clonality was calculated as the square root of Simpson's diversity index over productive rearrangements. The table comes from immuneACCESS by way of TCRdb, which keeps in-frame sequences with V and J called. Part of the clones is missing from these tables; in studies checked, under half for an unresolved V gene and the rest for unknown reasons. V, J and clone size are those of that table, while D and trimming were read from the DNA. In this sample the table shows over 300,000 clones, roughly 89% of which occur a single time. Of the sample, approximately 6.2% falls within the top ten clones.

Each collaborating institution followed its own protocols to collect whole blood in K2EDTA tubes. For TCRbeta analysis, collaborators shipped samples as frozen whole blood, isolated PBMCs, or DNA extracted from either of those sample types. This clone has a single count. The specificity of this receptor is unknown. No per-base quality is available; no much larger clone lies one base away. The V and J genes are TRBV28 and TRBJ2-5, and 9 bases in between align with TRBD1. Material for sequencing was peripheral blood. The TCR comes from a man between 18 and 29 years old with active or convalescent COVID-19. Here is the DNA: TGTGCCAGCAGTCGAGGGACAGGGATAAAACAAGAGACCCAGTACTTC. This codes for CASSRGTGIKQETQYF.